The 7 T cell receptor beta chains below were found in one sample sequenced in a study of blood T cell repertoires in COVID-19. Generated by immunoSEQ multiplex PCR, the TCRdb table keeps only in-frame clones and is missing some. The data hold roughly 240,000 clones, with roughly 89% observed a single time. The specimen sequenced was PBMCs or T cells enriched from blood (not recorded which). These receptors were taken from a woman in her thirties with acute COVID-19.

This rearrangement joins TRBV7-9 to TRBJ2-3; tentative D call: TRBD1 (6 bases). Germline V gene sequence: CDR1 SEHNR, CDR2 FQNEAQ (reference sequence). CDR3 length equals 16 residues. Deletions cut 1 base from V and 4 bases from J, with 15 bases between. CDR3 DNA: TGTGCCAGCAGCTTAGTATTACAGGGCCCCGCAGATACGCAGTATTTT. It encodes CASSLVLQGPADTQYF.

The gene calls are TRBV27 and TRBJ1-2; the D gene is possibly TRBD1 (6 bases). Germline V gene data show CDR1 as MNHEY and CDR2 as SMNVEV (reference sequence). The CDR3 spans 16 residues. V was cut by 5 bases and J by 6 bases, with 22 bases left in between. The DNA of the CDR3 is TGTGCCAGCAGTATAAGATTCCAGACAGGCTATAATGGCTACACCTTC. This translates into CASSIRFQTGYNGYTF.

This chain uses TRBV4-3 with TRBJ2-1; D remains ambiguous. V lost 0 bases to trimming and J lost 0 bases, with 12 bases between them. Looked up from germline, CDR1 is LGHNA and CDR2 is YSLEER. The CDR3 is made up of 17 amino acids. This CDR3 is CASSQDPRFSSYNEQFF. The DNA for the CDR3 is TGCGCCAGCAGCCAAGATCCGAGGTTCAGCTCCTACAATGAGCAGTTCTTC.

The chain recombines TRBV19 with TRBJ2-1, with D perhaps TRBD1 (6 bases). Germline CDR1 LNHDA, CDR2 SQIVND (reference sequence). This CDR3 spans 13 amino acids. V lost 4 bases and J 8 bases, leaving 12 bases between the germline ends. CDR3 sequence reads: CASSTTGWDEQFF. CDR3 DNA: TGTGCCAGTAGTACAACAGGGTGGGATGAGCAGTTCTTC. The full variable domain, with the rest looked up from reference TRBV19 and TRBJ2-1, is DGGITQSPKYLFRKEGQNVTLSCEQNLNHDAMYWYRQDPGQGLRLIYYSQIVNDFQKGDIAEGYSVSREKKESFPLTVTSAQKNPTAFYLCASSTTGWDEQFFGPGTRLTVL.

The chain uses TRBV7-6 and TRBJ2-3; 7 bases are a match to TRBD2. This CDR3 has 17 residues. Germline assignment: CDR1 SGHVS and CDR2 FNYEAQ. V shed 5 bases and J 1 base; nucleotides not matched to a gene: 12. The CDR3 loop reads CASSPLWEAGGTDTQYF. The CDR3 region has the DNA TGTGCCAGCAGCCCACTTTGGGAGGCGGGGGGCACAGATACGCAGTATTTT.

V and J are TRBV4-3 and TRBJ1-6, with D perhaps TRBD1 (5 bases). V gave up 0 bases and J gave up 9 bases, with 12 bases separating them. CDR1 is LGHNA and CDR2 is YSLEER in the germline V gene. The CDR3 loop spans 15 amino acids. The CDR3 coding sequence is TGCGCCAGCAGCCAAGAGGCCCAGGGATCTTCACCCCTCCACTTT. It translates to CASSQEAQGSSPLHF.

This chain links TRBV19 with TRBJ2-7, with D possibly TRBD2 on 6 matching bases. Trimming left V 7 bases short and J 2 bases short, with 15 bases between. This CDR3 contains 14 residues. CDR1 is LNHDA, CDR2 SQIVND, per germline (reference sequence). The CDR3 spells CASNNGREAYEQYF. The CDR3 DNA reads as TGTGCCAGTAATAATGGCAGGGAGGCCTACGAGCAGTACTTC.